The clone carrying this T cell receptor beta chain came up many times. Its antigen is unidentified. This sample is part of a study of neurological immune-mediated disorders. Study-wide points: HTLV-1-associated myelopathy led in TCR clonal expansion, while multiple sclerosis ranked lowest, below healthy controls. Subjects shared no identical expanded-clone CDR3 amino acid sequences, suggesting private TCR-beta repertoires in all groups. One cluster of related CDR3 sequences contained, by phylogenetic grouping, the repertoires of 18 of 34 multiple sclerosis patients and formed a possible signature.

V lost 6 bases to trimming and J lost 6 bases; unmatched junction nucleotides: 10. The CDR3 is 16 residues long. Germline CDR1 DFQATT, CDR2 SNEGSKA (reference sequence). TCRdb re-analysed the 5' RACE reads in MiXCR, keeping a single row per CDR3 protein. The data contain some 65,000 distinct CDR3 sequences, 3.5% to 4.5% of them seen just once; the ten biggest clones take up roughly 2.8%. This sequence joins TRBV20-1 and TRBJ2-3; TRBD2 agrees at 15 bases. The sequenced sample was PBMCs. The receptor's source is a man aged 50-60 years with multiple sclerosis. CDR3 DNA: TGCAGTGCCTGGCCCGGACTAGCGGGGGGGAGGGATACGCAGTATTTT. Residues: CSAWPGLAGGRDTQYF.